These T cell receptor beta chains were read from a single sample in a study of blood T cell repertoires in COVID-19. Profiling relied on immunoSEQ multiplex PCR, and the TCRdb table lists in-frame clones only, not all of them. This repertoire shows tens of thousands of clones, approximately 80% found once; its top ten account for more than 10%. The sequencing input was peripheral blood. The receptors here all came from a human donor in a cohort sampled during active COVID-19. Both conserved end residues are part of each CDR3. D genes are given only for firm matches. Size is omitted from some rows. Given values are once, few, many or a class for expanded clones.

clone_size d_call j_call v_call cdr3_aa cdr3_nt
once TRBD1 TRBJ2-1 TRBV4-2 CASSQERQGAYNEQFF TGTGCCAGCAGCCAAGAACGCCAGGGGGCCTACAATGAGCAGTTCTTC
once TRBD1 TRBJ2-6 TRBV7-9 CASSPGQGAKGANVLTF TGTGCCAGCAGCCCCGGACAGGGGGCGAAAGGGGCCAACGTCCTGACTTTC
- - TRBJ1-5 TRBV7-2 CASSPFSGQPQHF TGTGCCAGCAGCCCCTTTAGTGGTCAGCCCCAGCATTTT
- - TRBJ1-4 TRBV7-2 CASSLADSLYEKLFF TGTGCCAGCAGCTTAGCCGACAGTCTGTATGAAAAACTGTTTTTT
- TRBD1 TRBJ1-5 TRBV15 CATSRGRTGSNQPQHF TGTGCCACCAGCAGAGGCCGGACAGGTAGCAATCAGCCCCAGCATTTT
- TRBD2 TRBJ2-1 TRBV6-2/TRBV6-3 CASSPGLAGGDHFF TGTGCCAGCAGCCCTGGACTAGCGGGGGGGGACCACTTCTTC
- - TRBJ1-3 TRBV6-5 CASSPPAGSGNTIYF TGTGCCAGCAGTCCCCCGGCAGGGTCTGGAAACACCATATATTTT
- TRBD1 TRBJ2-2 TRBV4-1 CASSPRTGGPQGAGELFF TGCGCCAGCAGCCCGAGGACAGGGGGTCCCCAAGGGGCCGGGGAGCTGTTTTTT
- TRBD1 TRBJ1-2 TRBV2 CASSDPGGYGYTF TGTGCCAGCAGTGACCCAGGGGGCTATGGCTACACCTTC
few TRBD1 TRBJ2-2 TRBV19 CASSLGTGTGELFF TGTGCCAGTAGCCTCGGGACAGGGACCGGGGAGCTGTTTTTT
- - TRBJ2-1 TRBV3-1/TRBV3-2 CASSQDYAPTNNEQFF TGTGCCAGCAGCCAAGATTACGCGCCTACGAACAATGAGCAGTTCTTC
- - TRBJ2-7 TRBV3-1/TRBV3-2 CASSPGGNEQYF TGTGCCAGCAGTCCCGGCGGGAACGAGCAGTACTTC
- TRBD1 TRBJ2-7 TRBV4-1 CASSQGDRDMDEQYF TGCGCCAGCAGCCAAGGGGACAGGGATATGGACGAGCAGTACTTC
once TRBD2 TRBJ2-3 TRBV9 CASTPVRAGGTDTQYF TGTGCCAGCACCCCCGTTAGGGCGGGAGGAACCGATACGCAGTATTTT
- - TRBJ2-1 TRBV5-1 CASSSATTGIEQFF TGCGCCAGCAGCTCTGCGACTACAGGGATTGAGCAGTTCTTC
- TRBD1 TRBJ1-6 TRBV6-6 CASSFGQGRGSPLHF TGTGCCAGCAGTTTCGGACAGGGGAGAGGTTCACCCCTCCACTTT
- - TRBJ2-2 TRBV6-6 CASSYARDTGELFF TGTGCCAGCAGTTACGCCAGGGACACCGGGGAGCTGTTTTTT
- TRBD2 TRBJ2-3 TRBV5-1 CASSSRGSTDTQYF TGCGCCAGCAGCTCGCGGGGGAGCACAGATACGCAGTATTTT
- TRBD2 TRBJ2-1 TRBV9 CASSAPQSGAYNEQFF TGTGCCAGCAGCGCCCCTCAGAGCGGGGCCTACAATGAGCAGTTCTTC
few TRBD2 TRBJ2-3 TRBV9 CASSFAGGGDTQYF TGTGCCAGCAGCTTTGCGGGCGGGGGAGATACGCAGTATTTT
- - TRBJ2-3 TRBV7-3 CASSPRSSTDTQYF TGTGCCAGCAGCCCACGGTCGAGCACAGATACGCAGTATTTT
- - TRBJ2-3 TRBV5-4 CASSLAGITDTQYF TGTGCCAGCAGCTTGGCGGGAATCACAGATACGCAGTATTTT
few - TRBJ2-5 TRBV25-1 CASPSDSKETQYF TGTGCCAGCCCTTCTGACAGTAAAGAGACCCAGTACTTC
- TRBD1 TRBJ2-1 TRBV5-1 CASSLDRGRAGKRDEQFF TGCGCCAGCAGCTTGGACAGGGGGCGCGCAGGAAAAAGGGATGAGCAGTTCTTC
- TRBD1 TRBJ2-1 TRBV11-3 CASSPGGEGNEQFF TGTGCCAGCAGCCCAGGGGGCGAAGGGAATGAGCAGTTCTTC
- TRBD1 TRBJ1-1 TRBV2 CASRDRVTEAFF TGTGCCAGCAGGGACAGGGTGACTGAAGCTTTCTTT
- TRBD2 TRBJ2-2 TRBV4-2 CASSRGSGAGELFF TGTGCCAGCAGCCGGGGGAGCGGGGCCGGGGAGCTGTTTTTT
- TRBD2 TRBJ2-7 TRBV5-1 CASTPGLGLGAREQYF TGCGCCAGCACCCCGGGGCTCGGACTAGGAGCTCGCGAGCAGTACTTC
- - TRBJ2-1 TRBV18 CASSHGNEQFF TGTGCCAGCTCTCACGGTAATGAGCAGTTCTTC
- - TRBJ2-6 TRBV6-6 CASSYEGAGANVLTF TGTGCCAGCAGTTACGAGGGCGCCGGGGCCAACGTCCTGACTTTC
- - TRBJ1-2 TRBV7-9 CASSRGAGWGGYGYTF TGTGCCAGCAGTCGCGGTGCAGGGTGGGGCGGCTATGGCTACACCTTC
- TRBD1 TRBJ2-7 TRBV20-1 CSASQDRGQYEQYF TGCAGTGCTAGTCAGGACAGGGGGCAATACGAGCAGTACTTC
- - TRBJ1-5 TRBV2 CASSEGRGRSYQPQHF TGTGCCAGCAGTGAGGGTAGGGGTCGGAGTTATCAGCCCCAGCATTTT
- - TRBJ2-3 TRBV5-1 CASSLGGRSTDTQYF TGCGCCAGCAGCTTGGGGGGCAGGAGCACAGATACGCAGTATTTT
- TRBD1 TRBJ2-3 TRBV6-7 CASKRQGATTDTQYF TGTGCCAGCAAACGACAGGGAGCAACGACGGATACGCAGTATTTT
- - TRBJ1-1 TRBV7-9 CASSLTGGMNTEAFF TGTGCCAGCAGCCTGACCGGGGGAATGAACACTGAAGCTTTCTTT
- - TRBJ1-1 TRBV11-3 CASSLGSTGNTEAFF TGTGCCAGCAGCTTAGGCTCGACAGGGAACACTGAAGCTTTCTTT
- - TRBJ2-5 TRBV24-1 CASQGVGETQYF TGTGCCTCGCAAGGGGTGGGTGAGACCCAGTACTTC
- - TRBJ2-3 TRBV19 CATLRRGAGRDTQYF TGTGCCACTTTGAGGAGGGGAGCGGGTCGAGATACGCAGTATTTT
- - TRBJ2-3 TRBV6-1 CASSEIFSFVSADTQYF TGTGCCAGCAGTGAAATCTTTAGCTTCGTTAGCGCAGATACGCAGTATTTT
- TRBD1 TRBJ2-5 TRBV5-4 CASSFGQVQETQYF TGTGCCAGCAGCTTTGGACAGGTCCAAGAGACCCAGTACTTC
- TRBD1 TRBJ1-6 TRBV4-3 CASSQGTGGAAPLHF TGCGCCAGCAGCCAAGGGACAGGGGGCGCGGCACCCCTCCACTTT
- - TRBJ2-5 TRBV7-9 CASSFIGGVQETQYF TGTGCCAGCAGCTTTATCGGCGGGGTCCAAGAGACCCAGTACTTC
- TRBD2 TRBJ2-1 TRBV3-1/TRBV3-2 CASSQAGTKQFF TGTGCCAGCAGCCAAGCCGGGACTAAGCAGTTCTTC
many TRBD2 TRBJ2-1 TRBV7-3 CASSLSGGRLGEQFF TGTGCCAGCAGCTTAAGCGGGGGACGACTCGGGGAGCAGTTCTTC
- - TRBJ1-4 TRBV4-2 CASSQVLVGVGEKLFF TGTGCCAGCAGCCAAGTCTTAGTAGGGGTCGGGGAAAAACTGTTTTTT
- TRBD1 TRBJ2-4 TRBV5-1 CASAPGTATNIQYF TGCGCCAGCGCGCCCGGGACAGCAACAAACATTCAGTACTTC
once TRBD1 TRBJ2-2 TRBV7-2 CASSLVPGGDTGELFF TGTGCCAGCAGCTTAGTTCCAGGGGGCGACACCGGGGAGCTGTTTTTT
- TRBD2 TRBJ2-2 TRBV5-4 CASSSGLAGVYGGELFF TGTGCCAGCAGCTCGGGACTAGCGGGAGTATATGGCGGGGAGCTGTTTTTT
- TRBD1 TRBJ1-1 TRBV7-3 CASSLFGQGNTEAFF TGTGCCAGCAGCTTATTTGGACAGGGGAACACTGAAGCTTTCTTT
once TRBD1 TRBJ1-5 TRBV25-1 CASSETGGNQPQHF TGTGCCAGCAGTGAAACAGGGGGCAATCAGCCCCAGCATTTT
- - TRBJ2-1 TRBV6-2/TRBV6-3 CASSYWAVYNEQFF TGTGCCAGCAGTTACTGGGCAGTCTACAATGAGCAGTTCTTC
once TRBD2 TRBJ2-1 TRBV11-2 CASERAGGYNEQFF TGTGCCAGCGAAAGGGCGGGAGGGTACAATGAGCAGTTCTTC